The T cell receptor (beta chain) described here comes from a study of CD8+CD57+ T cells in acquired aplastic anemia. This clonotype was seen repeatedly, ten times or more. Genomic DNA, the template, was used for profiling of the TCR beta VDJ and CDR3. Using its own MiXCR run on the reads, TCRdb lists one record per CDR3 protein. The sample contains approximately 170,000 distinct CDR3 sequences, roughly half of which appear only once. Before being chosen for sequencing, patients had shown CD8+CD57+ cell expansion by flow cytometry. This CDR3 spans 15 amino acids. Losses at the gene ends were 2 bases for V and 8 bases for J; bases not matched to a gene: 10. The germline V gene encodes CDR1 SNHLY and CDR2 FYNNEI.

V gene TRBV2 combines with J gene TRBJ1-2; the match to TRBD1 covers 8 bases. This receptor was identified in a human donor with aplastic anemia. Sequenced: sorted CD4+, CD8+, or CD8+CD57+ T cells (not recorded which) from PBMCs. In DNA, the CDR3 is TGTGCCAGCAGTGAAAAATCGGGACAGGTGAACGGCTACACCTTC. Translated, it gives CASSEKSGQVNGYTF.